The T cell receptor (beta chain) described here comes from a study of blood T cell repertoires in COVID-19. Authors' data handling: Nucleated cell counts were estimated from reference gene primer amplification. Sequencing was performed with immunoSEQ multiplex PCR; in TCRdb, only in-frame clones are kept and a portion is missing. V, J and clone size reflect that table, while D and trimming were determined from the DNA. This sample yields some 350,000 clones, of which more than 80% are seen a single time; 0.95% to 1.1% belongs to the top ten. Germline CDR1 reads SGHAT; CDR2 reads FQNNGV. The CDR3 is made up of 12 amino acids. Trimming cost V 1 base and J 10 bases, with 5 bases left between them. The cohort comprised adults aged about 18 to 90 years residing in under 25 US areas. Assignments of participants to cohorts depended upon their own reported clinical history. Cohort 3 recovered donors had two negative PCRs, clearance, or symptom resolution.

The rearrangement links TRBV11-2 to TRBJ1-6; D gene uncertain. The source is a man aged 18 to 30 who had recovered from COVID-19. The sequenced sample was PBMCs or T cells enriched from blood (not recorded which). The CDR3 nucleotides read TGTGCCAGCAGCTTAGTTGTATCACCCCTCCACTTT. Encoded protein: CASSLVVSPLHF. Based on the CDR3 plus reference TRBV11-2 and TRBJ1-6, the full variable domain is EAGVAQSPRYKIIEKRQSVAFWCNPISGHATLYWYQQILGQGPKLLIQFQNNGVVDDSQLPKDRFSAERLKGVDSTLKIQPAKLEDSAVYLCASSLVVSPLHFGNGTRLTVT.